The 26 T cell receptor beta chains presented below share a single source sample, sequenced in a study of blood T cells in healthy people across ages. A J-beta primer mix and a sample-barcoded 5' primer were used in a second PCR of roughly 6 to 11 cycles. Via MiXCR, TCRdb re-called the 5' RACE reads, giving one row per CDR3 protein. This table has 1.5 million to 2 million distinct CDR3 sequences, 39% appearing once. The sequencing input was blood. The receptor set was obtained from a human donor in good health.

The sample holds a few counts of this clonotype. This chain joins TRBV12-3 or TRBV12-4 and TRBJ1-2; a possible D gene is TRBD1 (6 bases). Trimming removed 5 bases from V and 1 base from J, with 11 bases in between. This CDR3 region has 14 residues. In DNA form, the CDR3 reads TGTGCCAGCAGTCCGGACAGACATAACTATGGCTACACCTTC. Residues: CASSPDRHNYGYTF.

This rearrangement joins TRBV21-1 to TRBJ1-1; the table assigns TRBD1, which was not confirmed against the DNA. TRBV21-1 is shown as a pseudogene. This CDR3 is 15 amino acids long. Here the CDR3 reads CASSKDRGPNTKAFF. The CDR3 coding sequence is TGTGCCAGCAGCAAGGACAGGGGGCCAAACACTAAAGCTTTCTTT.

J is TRBJ2-4 and V is TRBV10-3, with 8 nucleotides matching TRBD2. The better agreement between TRBJ2-7 and the DNA end casts doubt on the J call. This CDR3 region has 15 residues. Germline V lookup: CDR1 ENHRY, CDR2 SYGVKD. The DNA for the CDR3 is TGTGCCATCAGCGGTACGGGACTAGGGACCTACGAGCAGTACTTC. The encoded protein is CAISGTGLGTYEQYF.

A single count supports this clonotype. A junction end diverges from the germline sequence, so it may reflect a read error. This chain links TRBV7-2 with TRBJ2-1; a weak D match, TRBD2 (5 bases). Germline V gene lookup returns CDR1 SGHTA and CDR2 FQGNSA. This CDR3 contains 14 residues. The CDR3 loop is CASSSDGIYKEQFF. The DNA of the CDR3 is TGTGCCAGCAGCTCGGACGGGATTTACAAGGAGCAGTTCTTC.

This clonotype has a single count. DNA of the CDR3: TGTGCCAGCAGCTTGGGTCGAACGGACAGGAAGGATCAGCCCCAGCATTTT. As protein: CASSLGRTDRKDQPQHF. This chain joins TRBV5-6 and TRBJ1-5; 7 nucleotides agree with TRBD1. CDR1 SGHDT and CDR2 YYEEEE come from the germline V gene. The CDR3 has 17 amino acids. V shed 0 bases and J 5 bases; nucleotides not matched to a gene: 11.

As DNA, the CDR3 is TGCAGCTCCATCTCTAGGGGAGGGGGCGACTATGGCTACACCTTC. This sequence encodes CSSISRGGGDYGYTF. The rearrangement joins TRBV29-1 to TRBJ1-2; 7 bases fit TRBD1. The germline gives CDR1 SQVTM, CDR2 ANQGSEA. V was clipped by 8 bases and J by 3 bases; unmatched bases: 15. CDR3 size: 15 residues.

This clonotype has a handful of counts. The CDR3 is CASSSTDRNNEQFF. In DNA, the CDR3 is TGTGCCAGCAGCTCGACGGACAGGAACAATGAGCAGTTCTTC. The rearrangement uses TRBV7-3 and TRBJ2-1; 7 bases align to TRBD1. CDR3 length: 14 amino acids. The J segment lost 5 bases and the V segment lost 4 bases, leaving 5 bases of the junction unmatched. CDR1 is SGHTA and CDR2 is FQGTGA in the germline V gene.

This clonotype has just a few counts. The chain couples TRBV7-9 to TRBJ1-1; 8 nucleotides line up with TRBD1. The V and J ends lost 3 bases and 3 bases, in that order; junction bases with no gene match: 6. Germline V CDR1 and CDR2: SEHNR, FQNEAQ (reference sequence). This CDR3 spans 15 amino acids. CDR3 bases: TGTGCCAGCAGCTTCGGCTACAGGGGGGACACTGAAGCTTTCTTT. As protein: CASSFGYRGDTEAFF. Using reference TRBV7-9 and TRBJ1-1 for the parts outside the CDR3, the full variable domain is DTGVSQNPRHKITKRGQNVTFRCDPISEHNRLYWYRQTLGQGPEFLTYFQNEAQLEKSRLLSDRFSAERPKGSFSTLEIQRTEQGDSAMYLCASSFGYRGDTEAFFGQGTRLTVV.

The V and J genes are TRBV7-2 and TRBJ1-1; maybe TRBD1 (6 bases). The germline gives CDR1 SGHTA, CDR2 FQGNSA. This CDR3 has 14 amino acids. The germline V and J ends were trimmed by 5 bases and 6 bases, with 16 bases remaining between them. The CDR3 is CASSHTTGAPEAFF. The CDR3 bases are TGTGCCAGCAGCCACACCACGGGGGCCCCTGAAGCTTTCTTT.

The V call is TRBV11-2, the J call TRBJ2-5; 11 positions match TRBD1. The end of the DNA fits TRBJ2-7 better, so the J call may be wrong. The CDR3 covers 14 residues. In germline, CDR1 is SGHAT, CDR2 FQNNGV. CDR3 protein: CASSNRDRGSEQYF. CDR3 in DNA: TGTGCCAGCAGCAACCGGGACAGGGGGAGCGAGCAGTACTTC.

This clonotype has just one count. V usage is TRBV18 and J usage is TRBJ1-6; 7 bases match TRBD1. With 3 bases clipped from V and 6 bases from J, the junction kept 2 bases outside the gene matches. Germline CDR1 KGHSH, CDR2 LQKENI. CDR3 length equals 14 residues. The chain's CDR3 is CASSPDRTNSPLHF. CDR3 coding DNA: TGTGCCAGCTCACCGGACAGGACTAATTCACCCCTCCACTTT.

The chain links TRBV2 to TRBJ2-1; perhaps TRBD2 as D (7 bases). CDR3 length: 15 amino acids. The germline gives CDR1 SNHLY, CDR2 FYNNEI. Trimming left V 3 bases short and J 5 bases short, with 14 bases between. CDR3 coding DNA: TGTGCCAGCAGTGACGAGGGGGGGCCCGACAATGAGCAGTTCTTC. It is translated as CASSDEGGPDNEQFF.

This clonotype has only a few counts. The V call is TRBV20-1, the J call TRBJ1-1; no reliable D call. Deletions cut 6 bases from V and 2 bases from J, with 16 bases between. The CDR3 covers 14 residues. CDR1 is DFQATT and CDR2 is SNEGSKA in the germline V gene (reference sequence). CDR3 sequence reads: CSAGSFATNTEAFF. CDR3 bases: TGCAGTGCGGGTTCGTTTGCCACAAACACTGAAGCTTTCTTT.

This sequence joins TRBV6-6 and TRBJ2-1; no definite D call. V was shortened by 6 bases and J by 8 bases, with 17 bases between the two germline ends. CDR1 and CDR2 from the germline V gene are MNHNY and SVGAGI (reference sequence). This CDR3 is 14 amino acids long. CDR3 sequence (DNA): TGTGCCAGCAGCTTAGCTGGGCCTTGGGATGAGCAGTTCTTC. It is translated as CASSLAGPWDEQFF.

This clonotype was counted between two and nine times. The chain employs TRBV20-1 and TRBJ1-2; no reliable D call. The CDR3 length is 10 residues. V was pared by 3 bases and J by 13 bases, with 12 bases between. From germline, CDR1 is DFQATT and CDR2 SNEGSKA (reference sequence). Written as DNA, the CDR3 is TGCAGTGCTAGCTCGCCGGTGCTCACCTTC. It yields the protein CSASSPVLTF.

CDR3 DNA: TGCGCCAGCAGCCCGCGCGTAATCCCAGACCCGTTCTTC. Encoded protein: CASSPRVIPDPFF. V and J are TRBV4-3 and TRBJ2-1; no clear D gene. Germline CDR1 is LGHNA and CDR2 is YSLEER. Trimming took off 4 bases at V and 15 bases at J, with 19 bases between the two ends. The CDR3 sequence is 13 residues long.

The chain couples TRBV6-2 or TRBV6-3 to TRBJ2-3, with D hard to call. The CDR3 totals 14 residues. Germline V lookup: CDR1 MNHEY, CDR2 SVGEGT. V lost 2 bases and J 6 bases, leaving 12 bases between the germline ends. The chain's CDR3 is CASSYTRAPDTQYF. For the CDR3, the DNA is TGTGCCAGCAGTTACACGCGAGCCCCGGATACGCAGTATTTT.

The chain links TRBV5-1 to TRBJ1-4; D is ambiguous. There are 14 residues in the CDR3. Trimming cost V 4 bases and J 8 bases, with 15 bases left between them. Per germline, CDR1 SGHRS and CDR2 YFSETQ. DNA of the CDR3: TGCGCCAGCAGCCCTCAGAGCTATCAGGAAAAACTGTTTTTT. This encodes CASSPQSYQEKLFF. The full variable domain, rest sourced from reference TRBV5-1 and TRBJ1-4, is KAGVTQTPRYLIKTRGQQVTLSCSPISGHRSVSWYQQTPGQGLQFLFEYFSETQRNKGNFPGRFSGRQFSNSRSEMNVSTLELGDSALYLCASSPQSYQEKLFFGSGTQLSVL.

The chain employs TRBV12-3 or TRBV12-4 and TRBJ2-7, with 8 bases matching TRBD1. With 7 bases clipped from V and 3 bases from J, the junction kept 8 bases outside the gene matches. The CDR3 consists of 14 residues. The CDR3 reads CASNGQGPLYEQYF. The CDR3 bases are TGTGCCAGCAACGGACAGGGCCCCCTCTACGAGCAGTACTTC.

The V gene is TRBV9, the J gene TRBJ2-1; TRBD2 is a possible D gene (7 bases). The CDR3 contains 16 residues. The ends were cut back, 4 bases at V and 1 base at J, with 15 bases in the middle. Germline values: CDR1 SGDLS, CDR2 YYNGEE. CDR3 coding DNA: TGTGCCAGCAGCCCAGCCGGGGGGCCATCCTACAATGAGCAGTTCTTC. Encoded protein: CASSPAGGPSYNEQFF.

Only one count was recorded for this clonotype. J is TRBJ2-5 and V is TRBV6-2 or TRBV6-3; TRBD2 aligns across 7 bases. Germline trimming cut 8 bases from V and 2 bases from J; bases unmatched to any gene: 8. This CDR3 comprises 14 residues. Germline-derived CDR1 and CDR2 are MNHEY and SVGEGT. The CDR3 coding sequence is TGTGCCAGCTATCTGGGGAGGGGTCAAGAGACCCAGTACTTC. It specifies CASYLGRGQETQYF.

This chain links TRBV5-1 with TRBJ2-4; weak D call: TRBD1 (5 bases). Near its end, the DNA agrees better with TRBJ2-7, so the J call may be wrong. The CDR3 extends over 14 amino acids. In germline, CDR1 is SGHRS, CDR2 YFSETQ. The CDR3 sequence: CASSLRQTTYEQYF. The CDR3 bases are TGCGCCAGCAGCTTGAGACAGACCACCTACGAGCAGTACTTC.

The sample holds a few counts of this clonotype. The junction does not match germline at one end; this may be a read error. V and J are TRBV4-1 and TRBJ2-1; D tentatively fits TRBD1 or TRBD2 (7 bases each). The CDR3 spans 14 residues. From germline, CDR1 is MGHRA and CDR2 YSYEKL. The CDR3 here is CTSSQGGDLNEQFF. The DNA for the CDR3 is TGCACCAGCAGCCAGGGGGGGGACCTCAATGAGCAGTTCTTC.

V usage is TRBV4-2 and J usage is TRBJ2-3, with 7 bases lining up with TRBD2. CDR3 length: 17 residues. Germline V CDR1 and CDR2: LGHNA, YNFKEQ. V was pared by 0 bases and J by 1 base, with 7 bases of the junction left unmatched. The CDR3: CASSQEAGAGGTDTQYF. CDR3 nucleotide sequence: TGTGCCAGCAGCCAAGAAGCTGGGGCGGGGGGCACAGATACGCAGTATTTT.

The chain has TRBV2 and TRBJ2-7; TRBD1 aligns across 8 bases. The CDR3 totals 14 residues. V lost 7 bases to trimming and J lost 2 bases; unmatched junction nucleotides: 7. The V gene's germline CDR1 is SNHLY and CDR2 FYNNEI. CDR3 sequence: CASKRTGPTYEQYF. CDR3 DNA sequence: TGTGCCAGCAAGAGGACAGGGCCAACCTACGAGCAGTACTTC.

This clonotype has only a few counts. The rearrangement uses TRBV7-2 and TRBJ1-2; D is unclear. The germline V gene has CDR1 SGHTA and CDR2 FQGNSA. The ends were cut back, 5 bases at V and 6 bases at J, with 16 bases in the middle. The CDR3 covers 14 residues. The CDR3 nucleotides are TGTGCCAGCAGCCGAGCGGCCGCCCCCAATGGCTACACCTTC. As protein: CASSRAAAPNGYTF.